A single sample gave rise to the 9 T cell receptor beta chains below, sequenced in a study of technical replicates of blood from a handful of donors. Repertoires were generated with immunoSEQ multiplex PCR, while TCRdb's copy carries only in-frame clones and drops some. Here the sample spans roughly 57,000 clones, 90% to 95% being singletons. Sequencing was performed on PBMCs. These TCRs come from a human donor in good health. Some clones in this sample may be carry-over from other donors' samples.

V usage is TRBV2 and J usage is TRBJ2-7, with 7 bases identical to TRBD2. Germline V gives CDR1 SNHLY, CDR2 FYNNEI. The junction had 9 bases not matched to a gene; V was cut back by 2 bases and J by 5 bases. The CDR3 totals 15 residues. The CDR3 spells CASSENWGGGNEQYF. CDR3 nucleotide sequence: TGTGCCAGCAGTGAAAATTGGGGCGGGGGTAACGAGCAGTACTTC.

CDR3 nucleotides: TGTGCCAGCAGCTTAGCGTCGGGGTGGGAGACCCAGTACTTC. Its protein product is CASSLASGWETQYF. V usage is TRBV7-9 and J usage is TRBJ2-5, with TRBD2 as a possible D gene (5 bases). Germline V gene data show CDR1 as SEHNR and CDR2 as FQNEAQ (reference sequence). Deletions cut 0 bases from V and 5 bases from J, with 10 bases between. CDR3 size: 14 residues.

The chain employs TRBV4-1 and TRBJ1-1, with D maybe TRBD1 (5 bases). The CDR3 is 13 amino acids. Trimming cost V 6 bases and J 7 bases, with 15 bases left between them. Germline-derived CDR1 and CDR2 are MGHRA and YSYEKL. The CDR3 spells CASRKVPDSEAFF. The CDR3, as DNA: TGCGCCAGCAGAAAAGTCCCCGACAGTGAAGCTTTCTTT.

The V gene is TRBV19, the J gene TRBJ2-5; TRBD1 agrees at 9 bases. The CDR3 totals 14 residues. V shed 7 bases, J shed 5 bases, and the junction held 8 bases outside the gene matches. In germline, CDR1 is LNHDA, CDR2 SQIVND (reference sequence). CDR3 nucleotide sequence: TGTGCCAGTATCGGGACAGGGCCTGGCGAGACCCAGTACTTC. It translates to CASIGTGPGETQYF.

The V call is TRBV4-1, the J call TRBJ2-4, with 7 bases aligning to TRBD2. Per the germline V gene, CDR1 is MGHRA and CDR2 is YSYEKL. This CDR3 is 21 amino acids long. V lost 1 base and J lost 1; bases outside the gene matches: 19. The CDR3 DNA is TGCGCCAGCAGCCAAGGTCTTGTGGGAGGGCGGGTGGTTGAGGCCAAAAACATTCAGTACTTC. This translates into CASSQGLVGGRVVEAKNIQYF.

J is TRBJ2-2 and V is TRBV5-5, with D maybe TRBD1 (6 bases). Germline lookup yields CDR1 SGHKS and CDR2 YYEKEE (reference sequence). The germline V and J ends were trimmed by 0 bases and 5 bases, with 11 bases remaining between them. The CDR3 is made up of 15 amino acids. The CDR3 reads CASSLEGGRTGELFF. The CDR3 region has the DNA TGTGCCAGCAGCTTGGAAGGGGGACGGACCGGGGAGCTGTTTTTT.

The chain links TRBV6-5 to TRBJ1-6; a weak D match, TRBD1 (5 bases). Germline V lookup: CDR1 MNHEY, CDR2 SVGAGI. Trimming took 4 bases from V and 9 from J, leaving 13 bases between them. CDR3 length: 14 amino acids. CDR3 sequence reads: CASSSFVGGSPLHF. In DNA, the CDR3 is TGTGCCAGCAGTTCCTTCGTCGGGGGTTCACCCCTCCACTTT.

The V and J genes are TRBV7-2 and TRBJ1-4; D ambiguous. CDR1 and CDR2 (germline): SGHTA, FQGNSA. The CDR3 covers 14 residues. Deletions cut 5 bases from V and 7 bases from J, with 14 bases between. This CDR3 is CASSPGGRPEKLFF. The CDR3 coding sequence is TGTGCCAGCAGCCCCGGAGGAAGGCCTGAAAAACTGTTTTTT.

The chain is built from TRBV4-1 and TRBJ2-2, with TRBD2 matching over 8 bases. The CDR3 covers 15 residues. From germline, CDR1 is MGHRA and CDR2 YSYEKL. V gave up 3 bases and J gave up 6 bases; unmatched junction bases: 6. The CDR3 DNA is TGCGCCAGCAGCCATGGGACTAGAGCGTCCGGGGAGCTGTTTTTT. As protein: CASSHGTRASGELFF.